This T cell receptor beta chain was profiled in a study of radiation and T cells in renal cell carcinoma. Sequenced by immunoSEQ multiplex PCR; TCRdb stores in-frame clones only, minus some. The sample carries 70,000 to 90,000 clones, roughly 85% recorded once. The sample's time point: blood 2 weeks post-SBRT. Described treatment: 15 Gy SBRT to primary tumor, nephrectomy 4 weeks later. The tumor was a clear cell renal cell carcinoma. Trimming removed 1 base from V and 2 bases from J, with 11 bases in between. Germline CDR1 reads SSHAT; CDR2 reads FNYEAQ (reference sequence). The CDR3 has 16 residues. The gene calls are TRBV7-7 and TRBJ2-2; D not resolved. The sequenced sample was blood, obtained from a patient whose treatment included radiotherapy and nephrectomy. The clonotype was recovered from a woman aged 45 to 65 with renal cell carcinoma. The CDR3 sequence is CASSLGRLVNTGELFF. Written as DNA, the CDR3 is TGTGCCAGCAGCTTAGGCAGGCTAGTAAACACCGGGGAGCTGTTTTTT.